This T cell receptor (beta chain) derives from a study of graft-versus-host responses after intestinal transplantation. Across the study: Recipients received multivisceral, liver-intestinal, or isolated intestinal transplants. Following induction with anti-thymocyte globulin, all recipients were given tacrolimus and steroids for about 3 years.

Profiling relied on immunoSEQ multiplex PCR, and the TCRdb table lists in-frame clones only, not all of them. The table has about 19,000 clones, roughly 86% seen once. This CDR3 comprises 18 residues. CDR1 and CDR2 (germline): MGHRA, YSYEKL. J gave up 4 bases and V 4 bases, and 12 bases lay outside the gene matches. This clone came up once. Once transplant had occurred, bone marrow came from the posterior iliac crest or another site. The chain uses TRBV4-1 and TRBJ2-2, with 10 bases aligning to TRBD2. Sequencing was performed on bone marrow, taken about 130 days after transplant. The TCR originated in a human patient who received an intestinal transplant, so some T cells may come from the graft donor. CDR3 sequence (DNA): TGCGCCAGCAGCCCCCTAGTCCTAGCGGGAGATATCACCGGGGAGCTGTTTTTT. This gives the protein CASSPLVLAGDITGELFF.